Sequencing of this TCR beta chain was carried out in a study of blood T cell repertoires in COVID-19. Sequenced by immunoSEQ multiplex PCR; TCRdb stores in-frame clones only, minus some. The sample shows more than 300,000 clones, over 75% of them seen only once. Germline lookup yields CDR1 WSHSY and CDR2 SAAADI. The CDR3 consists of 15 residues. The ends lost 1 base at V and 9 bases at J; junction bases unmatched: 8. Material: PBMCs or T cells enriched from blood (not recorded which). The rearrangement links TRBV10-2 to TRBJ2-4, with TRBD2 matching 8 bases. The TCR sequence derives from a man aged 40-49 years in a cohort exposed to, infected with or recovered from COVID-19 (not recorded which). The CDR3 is CASSEFTSGRIIQYF. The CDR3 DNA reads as TGCGCCAGCAGTGAGTTTACCAGCGGGAGAATCATTCAGTACTTC.